These T cell receptor beta chains were read from a single sample in a study of blood T cell repertoires in COVID-19. TCRdb keeps only in-frame clones here, not all; method: immunoSEQ multiplex PCR. The sample consists of fewer than 300,000 clones, more than 85% of them appearing once. The sample taken for sequencing was peripheral blood. These receptors all come from a woman under 40 with COVID-19, enrolled during active disease. Both conserved end residues are part of each CDR3. A D gene is named only where the DNA matches it firmly. Only part of the rows carry a size: once, few, many, or a class if the clone is expanded.

J gene: TRBJ2-1; clone size: -; V gene: TRBV28; D gene: TRBD2; CDR3 protein: CASSFGGRDYYNEQFF; CDR3 DNA: TGTGCCAGCAGTTTTGGTGGGAGGGACTACTACAATGAGCAGTTCTTC
J gene: TRBJ1-2; clone size: -; V gene: TRBV20-1; D gene: -; CDR3 protein: CSASYGDGYTF; CDR3 DNA: TGCAGTGCTAGTTATGGAGATGGCTACACCTTC
J gene: TRBJ1-3; clone size: -; V gene: TRBV6-6; D gene: -; CDR3 protein: CASSPRQDSGNTIYF; CDR3 DNA: TGTGCCAGCAGTCCCCGACAGGACTCTGGAAACACCATATATTTT
J gene: TRBJ2-7; clone size: -; V gene: TRBV18; D gene: TRBD2; CDR3 protein: CASSPGLAGNEQYF; CDR3 DNA: TGTGCCAGCTCACCAGGACTAGCGGGCAACGAGCAGTACTTC
J gene: TRBJ1-2; clone size: -; V gene: TRBV5-1; D gene: -; CDR3 protein: CASSLGGPANYGYTF; CDR3 DNA: TGCGCCAGCAGCTTGGGAGGGCCAGCTAACTATGGCTACACCTTC
J gene: TRBJ1-5; clone size: -; V gene: TRBV27; D gene: TRBD1; CDR3 protein: CASSPVPGQGVWQPQHF; CDR3 DNA: TGTGCCAGCAGCCCTGTCCCCGGTCAGGGGGTATGGCAGCCCCAGCATTTT
J gene: TRBJ1-5; clone size: -; V gene: TRBV19; D gene: -; CDR3 protein: CASSSGVERPQHF; CDR3 DNA: TGTGCCAGTAGTTCCGGGGTAGAACGACCCCAGCATTTT
J gene: TRBJ2-7; clone size: -; V gene: TRBV5-1; D gene: TRBD2; CDR3 protein: CASSWESGLPYEQYF; CDR3 DNA: TGCGCCAGCAGCTGGGAATCGGGACTACCCTACGAGCAGTACTTC
J gene: TRBJ2-7; clone size: -; V gene: TRBV28; D gene: -; CDR3 protein: CASRASSDRIYEQYF; CDR3 DNA: TGTGCCAGCAGGGCCTCTAGTGATCGGATCTACGAGCAGTACTTC
J gene: TRBJ2-3; clone size: few; V gene: TRBV7-2; D gene: -; CDR3 protein: CASSQQGRSDTQYF; CDR3 DNA: TGTGCCAGCAGCCAACAGGGGAGGTCAGATACGCAGTATTTT
J gene: TRBJ1-6; clone size: -; V gene: TRBV5-1; D gene: -; CDR3 protein: CASSTQTDGGNSPLHF; CDR3 DNA: TGCGCCAGCAGCACCCAGACAGACGGAGGGAATTCACCCCTCCACTTT
J gene: TRBJ1-2; clone size: -; V gene: TRBV25-1; D gene: -; CDR3 protein: CASSERGEDGYTF; CDR3 DNA: TGTGCCAGCAGTGAACGGGGAGAAGATGGCTACACCTTC
J gene: TRBJ1-2; clone size: -; V gene: TRBV3-1/TRBV3-2; D gene: -; CDR3 protein: CASSQTSTGNYGYTF; CDR3 DNA: TGTGCCAGCAGCCAAACTTCGACGGGGAACTATGGCTACACCTTC
J gene: TRBJ2-2; clone size: -; V gene: TRBV4-1; D gene: -; CDR3 protein: CASSQADPTNTGELFF; CDR3 DNA: TGCGCCAGCAGCCAAGCAGATCCCACGAACACCGGGGAGCTGTTTTTT
J gene: TRBJ1-5; clone size: -; V gene: TRBV19; D gene: TRBD1; CDR3 protein: CASSGSDRGNNQPQHF; CDR3 DNA: TGTGCCAGTAGTGGTTCAGACAGGGGTAACAATCAGCCCCAGCATTTT
J gene: TRBJ1-1; clone size: -; V gene: TRBV3-1/TRBV3-2; D gene: -; CDR3 protein: CASSQILEGAAFF; CDR3 DNA: TGTGCCAGCAGCCAAATCTTGGAGGGAGCCGCTTTCTTT
J gene: TRBJ2-2; clone size: few; V gene: TRBV24-1; D gene: -; CDR3 protein: CATSDWGFQGTTGELFF; CDR3 DNA: TGTGCCACCAGTGATTGGGGCTTTCAGGGAACTACCGGGGAGCTGTTTTTT
J gene: TRBJ2-7; clone size: -; V gene: TRBV21-1; D gene: -; CDR3 protein: CANQTSSYEQYF; CDR3 DNA: TGTGCCAATCAGACTAGCTCCTACGAGCAGTACTTC
J gene: TRBJ2-3; clone size: once; V gene: TRBV7-9; D gene: TRBD2; CDR3 protein: CASSLRTSGSSTDTQYF; CDR3 DNA: TGTGCCAGCAGCTTAAGAACTAGCGGGAGTAGCACAGATACGCAGTATTTT
J gene: TRBJ2-1; clone size: -; V gene: TRBV28; D gene: -; CDR3 protein: CASSLRGHYNEQFF; CDR3 DNA: TGTGCCAGCAGTTTACGGGGACATTACAATGAGCAGTTCTTC
J gene: TRBJ2-2; clone size: -; V gene: TRBV5-1; D gene: -; CDR3 protein: CASSLFTGKSSGELFF; CDR3 DNA: TGCGCCAGCAGCTTATTCACAGGGAAATCATCCGGGGAGCTGTTTTTT
J gene: TRBJ2-2; clone size: -; V gene: TRBV27; D gene: -; CDR3 protein: CASSLRGANTGELFF; CDR3 DNA: TGTGCCAGCAGTTTAAGGGGCGCAAACACCGGGGAGCTGTTTTTT
J gene: TRBJ2-2; clone size: -; V gene: TRBV3-1/TRBV3-2; D gene: TRBD2; CDR3 protein: CASSPFPSGPTGELFF; CDR3 DNA: TGTGCCAGCAGCCCCTTTCCTAGCGGACCCACCGGGGAGCTGTTTTTT
J gene: TRBJ2-3; clone size: -; V gene: TRBV30; D gene: TRBD1; CDR3 protein: CAWIPGQGSTDTQYF; CDR3 DNA: TGTGCCTGGATTCCGGGACAGGGGAGCACAGATACGCAGTATTTT
J gene: TRBJ1-2; clone size: -; V gene: TRBV3-1/TRBV3-2; D gene: TRBD1; CDR3 protein: CASRLTGTVNGYTF; CDR3 DNA: TGTGCCAGCAGACTTACCGGGACAGTCAATGGCTACACCTTC
J gene: TRBJ1-3; clone size: -; V gene: TRBV12-3/TRBV12-4; D gene: -; CDR3 protein: CASSFGNTIYF; CDR3 DNA: TGTGCCAGCAGTTTCGGGAACACCATATATTTT